The source of this TCR beta chain is a study of OX40 agonist ivuxolimab in advanced cancers. Overall study context: Hepatocellular carcinoma, melanoma, renal cell or head and neck cancer affected the dose-escalation patients. General observations from the study: Normalized T-cell clonal expansion was also low in a subset of nonresponders.

A history of autoimmune disease or systemic immunosuppression excluded patients. Profiled with immunoSEQ multiplex PCR; TCRdb holds only in-frame clones, not every one. The sample holds tens of thousands of clones, about nine tenths seen once. Note on this clone: Its antigen is as yet unknown.

This CDR3 region has 21 residues. J gave up 3 bases and V 2 bases, and 19 bases lay outside the gene matches. Germline V lookup: CDR1 KGHSH, CDR2 LQKENI. Source: CD4+ or CD8+ T cells sorted from blood, taken in a trial of the OX40 agonist ivuxolimab. The rearrangement joins TRBV18 to TRBJ1-5, with 10 bases fitting TRBD1. The TCR sequence derives from an adult with an advanced solid tumor such as melanoma, head and neck, liver or kidney cancer. CDR3 DNA: TGTGCCAGCTCACCAGACAACGGGACAGGGGCTAATTTTGGGAACAATCAGCCCCAGCATTTT. Its protein is CASSPDNGTGANFGNNQPQHF.